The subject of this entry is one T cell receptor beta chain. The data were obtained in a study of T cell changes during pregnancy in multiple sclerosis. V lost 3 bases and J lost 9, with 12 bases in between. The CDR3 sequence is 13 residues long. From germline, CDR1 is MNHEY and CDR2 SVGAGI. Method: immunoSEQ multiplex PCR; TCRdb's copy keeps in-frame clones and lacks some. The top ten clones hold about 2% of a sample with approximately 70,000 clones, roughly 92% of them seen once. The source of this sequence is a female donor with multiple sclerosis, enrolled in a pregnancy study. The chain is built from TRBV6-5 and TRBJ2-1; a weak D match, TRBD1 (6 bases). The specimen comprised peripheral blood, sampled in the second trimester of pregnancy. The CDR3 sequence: CASSYPGQLEQFF. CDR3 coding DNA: TGTGCCAGCAGTTATCCTGGACAGCTTGAGCAGTTCTTC.